This TCR beta chain was sequenced during a study of identifying expanded T cells in peripheral blood. General study points: Clone count variance between roughly 2-week samples rose with total template count. Differentially abundant clones: around 1.2 between replicates, about 16 at about two weeks, less than 25 at four.

From germline, CDR1 is MGHRA and CDR2 YSYEKL. V trimming: 0 bases; J trimming: 5 bases; junction bases outside the gene matches: 10. This CDR3 is built from 17 residues. Turning to this clone: Its matching antigen is unknown.

Assay: immunoSEQ multiplex PCR; the TCRdb copy retains only in-frame clones and omits some. The sample contains roughly 96,000 clones, roughly 87% of which appear only once. No infections or other immune events were documented during collection. The chain couples TRBV4-1 to TRBJ1-2; 9 bases map to TRBD1. The source material was blood. This TCR came from a person aged 18-69 years in good health. CDR3 nucleotides: TGCGCCAGCAGCCAAGATCGGACAGGGGCGTCGCGGTATGGCTACACCTTC. This encodes CASSQDRTGASRYGYTF.